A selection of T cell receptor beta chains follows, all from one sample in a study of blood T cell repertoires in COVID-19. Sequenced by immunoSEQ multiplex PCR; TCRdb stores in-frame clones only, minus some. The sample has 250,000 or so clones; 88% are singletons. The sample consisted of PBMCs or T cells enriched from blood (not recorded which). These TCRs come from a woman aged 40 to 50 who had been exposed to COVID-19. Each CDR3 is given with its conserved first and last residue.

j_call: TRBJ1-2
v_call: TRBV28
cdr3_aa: CAMKRQGGYYGYTF

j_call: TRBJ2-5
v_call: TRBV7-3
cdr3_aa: CASSLYGTSNLETQYF

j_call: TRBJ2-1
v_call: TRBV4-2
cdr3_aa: CASSQGYGRGSYNEQFF

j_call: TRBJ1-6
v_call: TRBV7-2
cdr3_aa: CASRAGTPASPLHF

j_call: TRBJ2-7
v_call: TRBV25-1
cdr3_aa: CASSDPGVSSYEQYF

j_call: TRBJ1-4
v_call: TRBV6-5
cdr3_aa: CASRWTGVNEKLFF

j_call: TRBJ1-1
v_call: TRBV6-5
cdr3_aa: CASRQGRTEAFF

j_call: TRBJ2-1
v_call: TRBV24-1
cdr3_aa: CATSDSLAGSYNEQFF

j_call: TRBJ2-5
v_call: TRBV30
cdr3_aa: CAWSVRLVRIGETQYF

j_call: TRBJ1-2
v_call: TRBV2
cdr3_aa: CASRAGTATFGGGYTF

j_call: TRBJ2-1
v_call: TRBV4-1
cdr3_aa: CASSQDRIFGLAGEGSYNEQFF

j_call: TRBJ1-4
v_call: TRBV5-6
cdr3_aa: CASRPGGMREKLFF

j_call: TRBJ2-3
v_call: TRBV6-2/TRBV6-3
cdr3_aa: CASSYRTGLSPSGTDTQYF

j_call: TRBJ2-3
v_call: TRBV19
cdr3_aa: CASSRVAGGRGTDTQYF

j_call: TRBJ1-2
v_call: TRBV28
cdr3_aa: CASSFQGFSYGYTF

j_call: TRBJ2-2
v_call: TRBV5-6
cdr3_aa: CASSPWTGPNTGELFF

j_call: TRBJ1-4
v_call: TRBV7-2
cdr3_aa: CASSLGEVGELFF

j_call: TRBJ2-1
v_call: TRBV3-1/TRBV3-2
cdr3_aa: CASSQEGGGHEQFF

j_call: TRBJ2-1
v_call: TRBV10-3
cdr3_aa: CAIMGEPGTSGGYNEQFF

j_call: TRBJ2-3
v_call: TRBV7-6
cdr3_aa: CASSLRQDRLYTDTQYF

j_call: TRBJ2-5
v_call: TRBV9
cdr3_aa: CASSVWTSEQETQYF

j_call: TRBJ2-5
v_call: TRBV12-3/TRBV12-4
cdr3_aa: CASRGQGQETQYF

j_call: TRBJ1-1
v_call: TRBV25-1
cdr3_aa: CASSSDSRINTEAFF

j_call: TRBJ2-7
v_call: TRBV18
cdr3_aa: CASSPLRGGGEQYF

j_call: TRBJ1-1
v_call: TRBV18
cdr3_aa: CASSPPRNTEAFF

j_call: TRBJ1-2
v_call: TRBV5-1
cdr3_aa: CASSLETGGLNYGYTF

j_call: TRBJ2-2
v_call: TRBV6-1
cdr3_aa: CASSEAPGRTGELFF

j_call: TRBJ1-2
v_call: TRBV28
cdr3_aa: CASSPPQGDYGYTF

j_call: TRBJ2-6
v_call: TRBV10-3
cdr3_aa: CAISESKGTASGANVLTF

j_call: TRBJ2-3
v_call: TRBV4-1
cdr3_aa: CASSHRRLADTDTQYF

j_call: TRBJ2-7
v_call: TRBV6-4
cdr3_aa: CASSDSLGQGGYEQYF

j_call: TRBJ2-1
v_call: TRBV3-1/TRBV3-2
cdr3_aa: CASSQGASGPYNEQFF

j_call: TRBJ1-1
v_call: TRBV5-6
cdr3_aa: CASSLDRNTEAFF

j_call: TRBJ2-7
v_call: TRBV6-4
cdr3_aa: CASRPSGGPSYEQYF

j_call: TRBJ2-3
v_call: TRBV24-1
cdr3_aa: CATSDLLVGDRGTTDTQYF

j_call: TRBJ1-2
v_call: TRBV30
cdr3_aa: CAWSPTGYGYTF

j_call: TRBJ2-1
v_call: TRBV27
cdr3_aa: CASSPGVSGNEQFF

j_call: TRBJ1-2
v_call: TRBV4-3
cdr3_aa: CASSQERSRKGYTF

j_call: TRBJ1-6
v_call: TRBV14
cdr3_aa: CASSHRFSGVNSPLHF

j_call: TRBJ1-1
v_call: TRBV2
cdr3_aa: CASSFSWNTEAFF

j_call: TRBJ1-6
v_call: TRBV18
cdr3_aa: CASSPGTDNSPLHF

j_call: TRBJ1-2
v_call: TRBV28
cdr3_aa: CASSPHGGINYGYTF

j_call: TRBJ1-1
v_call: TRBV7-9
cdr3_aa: CASSRTGGDRRNTEAFF

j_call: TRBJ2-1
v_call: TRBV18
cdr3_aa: CASSPVILTGGLNEQFF

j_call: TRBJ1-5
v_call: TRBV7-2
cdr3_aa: CASSLDSYSNQPQHF

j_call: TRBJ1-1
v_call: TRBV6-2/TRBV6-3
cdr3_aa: CASSYGAGVNTEAFF

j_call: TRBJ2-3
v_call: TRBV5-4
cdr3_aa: CASNLYQFQSTDTQYF

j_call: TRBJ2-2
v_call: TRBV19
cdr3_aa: CASSIRAGELFF

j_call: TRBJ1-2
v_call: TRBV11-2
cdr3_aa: CASSSGGWGGYGYTF

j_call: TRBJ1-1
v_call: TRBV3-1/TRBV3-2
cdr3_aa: CASSQKGKAFF

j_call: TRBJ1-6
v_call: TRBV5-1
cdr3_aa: CASSFTSGQPYNSPLHF

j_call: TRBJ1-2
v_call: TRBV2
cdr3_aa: CASSDWDRGSGYTF

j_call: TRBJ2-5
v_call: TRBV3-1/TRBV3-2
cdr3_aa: CASSGTSGGQQETQYF